This T cell receptor (beta chain) was found in a study of cytomegalovirus exposure and HLA in healthy donors. Germline V lookup: CDR1 GTSNPN, CDR2 SVGIG (reference sequence). V lost 0 bases, J lost 2 bases, and 8 bases lay in between. The CDR3 has 14 amino acids. Assay: immunoSEQ multiplex PCR; the TCRdb copy retains only in-frame clones and omits some. Here the sample spans tens of thousands of clones, about 87% being singletons. This chain connects TRBV30 to TRBJ1-5; weak D call: TRBD1 (5 bases). The source material was PBMCs. This TCR came from a woman aged 18-29 years in good health and CMV-seropositive. For the CDR3, the DNA is TGTGCCTGGAGTGTAGGGGATGGCAATCAGCCCCAGCATTTT. Translating gives CAWSVGDGNQPQHF.